What follows are 28 T cell receptor beta chains derived from one specimen sequenced in a study of blood T cell repertoires in COVID-19 (dated by TCRdb to 2018 to 2020). Library construction relied on the immunoSEQ multiplex PCR assay. Not all clones reach the TCRdb copy of this immuneACCESS table, which keeps in-frame sequences only. Checked studies attribute under half of the gap to unresolved V genes and leave the rest unexplained. In this sample the table shows over 100,000 clones, about 87% of which occur a single time. The ten largest clonotypes hold about 9.4% of the sample. The sequencing sample was made of peripheral blood. These receptors originate from a man aged 50-59 years with acute or convalescent COVID-19.

V and J are TRBV3-1 (or the pseudogene TRBV3-2) and TRBJ2-3; a possible D gene is TRBD1 (6 bases). V was shortened by 0 bases and J by 5 bases, with 15 bases between the two germline ends. Germline V gene lookup returns CDR1 LGHDT and CDR2 YNNKEL (reference sequence). The CDR3 loop spans 16 amino acids. CDR3 residues: CASSQDRGRGRDTQYF. The CDR3 DNA follows: TGTGCCAGCAGCCAAGATCGAGGCAGGGGCAGAGATACGCAGTATTTT.

This clone was detected only a few times. The CDR3 region has the DNA TGTGCCAGCAGCCGCTCCCCAAACGACAGAAAAGCTTTCTTT. Its translation is CASSRSPNDRKAFF. V usage is TRBV13 and J usage is TRBJ1-1, with a possible D match to TRBD1 (5 bases). CDR1 PRHDT and CDR2 FYEKMQ come from the germline V gene (reference sequence). V was shortened by 5 bases and J by 9 bases, with 19 bases between the two germline ends. The CDR3 sequence is 14 residues long.

The chain links TRBV7-9 to TRBJ2-1; D is uncertain. CDR1 is SEHNR and CDR2 is FQNEAQ in the germline V gene (reference sequence). The V gene lost 1 base and the J gene lost 5 bases, with 9 bases spanning the gap. The CDR3 totals 14 residues. The CDR3 loop reads CASSLEPRDNEQFF. CDR3 nucleotides: TGTGCCAGCAGCTTAGAGCCACGAGACAATGAGCAGTTCTTC.

CDR3 in DNA: TGCGCCAGCAGCAAAGGGACACCCTGGGGGACTGAAGCTTTCTTT. As protein: CASSKGTPWGTEAFF. V and J are TRBV5-1 and TRBJ1-1, with a weak D call TRBD1 (6 bases). Germline values: CDR1 SGHRS, CDR2 YFSETQ. V was trimmed by 4 bases and J by 5 bases, leaving 18 bases between them. This CDR3 contains 15 residues.

The chain employs TRBV10-3 and TRBJ2-1; 15 bases are a match to TRBD2. Germline V gene lookup returns CDR1 ENHRY and CDR2 SYGVKD. CDR3 size: 16 residues. The V and J ends lost 5 bases and 9 bases, in that order; junction bases with no gene match: 8. CDR3 residues: CAISPGTSGGKSEQFF. In DNA, the CDR3 is TGTGCCATCAGTCCCGGGACTAGCGGGGGGAAGAGTGAGCAGTTCTTC.

The chain employs TRBV11-1 and TRBJ2-2, with D maybe TRBD2 (6 bases). This CDR3 spans 13 amino acids. The germline V gene has CDR1 SGHAT and CDR2 FQDESV (reference sequence). V lost 5 bases and J 7 bases, leaving 11 bases between the germline ends. The CDR3 loop is CASSRERLGELFF. DNA for the CDR3: TGTGCCAGCAGCCGGGAGAGACTCGGGGAGCTGTTTTTT.

This clone is a singleton in its sample. The rearrangement joins TRBV24-1 to TRBJ1-5; D call uncertain. The CDR3 runs to 14 residues. V lost 2 bases, J lost 9 bases, and 13 bases lay in between. CDR1 and CDR2 from the germline V gene are KGHDR and SFDVKD. As DNA, the CDR3 is TGTGCCACCAGTGATTCCTACGAACTCCGGCCCCAGCATTTT. Its protein is CATSDSYELRPQHF.

This chain links TRBV29-1 with TRBJ2-2; D perhaps matches TRBD1 (6 bases). The V gene lost 7 bases and the J gene lost 6 bases, with 21 bases spanning the gap. Germline V lookup: CDR1 SQVTM, CDR2 ANQGSEA. The CDR3 is 15 amino acids. CDR3 residues: CSAGRGTSSPGELFF. The CDR3, as DNA: TGCAGCGCCGGACGAGGGACATCATCGCCCGGGGAGCTGTTTTTT.

This clone was recorded a few times. V gene TRBV9 combines with J gene TRBJ1-1; 8 bases map to TRBD1. CDR1 is SGDLS and CDR2 is YYNGEE in the germline V gene. The CDR3 totals 15 residues. V lost 0 bases, J lost 0 bases, and 1 base stayed unmatched. This chain's CDR3 is CASSVVGQVNTEAFF. The CDR3 nucleotides are TGTGCCAGCAGCGTAGTGGGACAGGTGAACACTGAAGCTTTCTTT.

J is TRBJ2-3 and V is TRBV6-5, with D possibly matching TRBD1 (6 bases). There are 15 residues in the CDR3. Between the trimmed V and J ends, which lost 2 bases and 6 bases, there was a span of 15 bases. The V gene's germline CDR1 is MNHEY and CDR2 SVGAGI. The DNA of the CDR3 is TGTGCCAGCAGTTACCGGGGACACCGTACCGATACGCAGTATTTT. Protein: CASSYRGHRTDTQYF.

V gene TRBV7-2 combines with J gene TRBJ1-6; TRBD1 agrees at 10 bases. The CDR3 sequence is 18 residues long. Germline V gene lookup returns CDR1 SGHTA and CDR2 FQGNSA. V lost 4 bases and J lost 6; bases outside the gene matches: 12. The CDR3 DNA is TGTGCCAGCAGCTCGGACAGGGGGATCCCAAAATTTAATTCACCCCTCCACTTT. It codes for CASSSDRGIPKFNSPLHF.

CDR3 nucleotides: TGTGCCAGCAGCTTTAGCGGGAGCGGGGAGCTGTTTTTT. Amino acid sequence: CASSFSGSGELFF. The chain recombines TRBV5-4 with TRBJ2-2; 9 positions agree with TRBD2. The CDR3 has 13 amino acids. V dropped 2 bases and J dropped 7; count of bases not matched to a gene: 0. CDR1 is SGHNT and CDR2 is YYREEE in the germline V gene (reference sequence).

The chain couples TRBV10-3 to TRBJ2-1; tentative D call: TRBD2 (5 bases). The germline V gene has CDR1 ENHRY and CDR2 SYGVKD. This CDR3 contains 15 residues. The V end was cut by 0 bases, the J end by 0 bases, with 6 bases between. CDR3 in DNA: TGTGCCATCAGTGAGTCGGGGAGCTCCTACAATGAGCAGTTCTTC. The encoded protein is CAISESGSSYNEQFF.

The chain employs TRBV29-1 and TRBJ2-1; 10 positions agree with TRBD1. CDR3 length: 14 amino acids. CDR1 is SQVTM and CDR2 is ANQGSEA in the germline V gene. V trimming: 7 bases; J trimming: 9 bases; junction bases outside the gene matches: 12. CDR3 residues: CSGTSGTGEGEQFF. Here the CDR3 DNA reads TGCAGCGGTACCTCCGGGACAGGGGAGGGTGAGCAGTTCTTC.

V gene TRBV3-1 (or the pseudogene TRBV3-2) combines with J gene TRBJ1-1; D might be TRBD1 (6 bases). Per germline, CDR1 LGHDT and CDR2 YNNKEL (reference sequence). The V end was cut by 6 bases, the J end by 2 bases, with 16 bases between. The CDR3 length is 15 residues. CDR3 DNA sequence: TGTGCCAGCAGTAGAACCGGACAGACAAACACTGAAGCTTTCTTT. Translating gives CASSRTGQTNTEAFF.

The CDR3 nucleotides read TGTGCCAGCAGCTTGGTGACAGGGAACAATGAGCAGTTCTTC. This gives the protein CASSLVTGNNEQFF. This chain joins TRBV7-6 and TRBJ2-1, with TRBD1 matching 7 bases. The CDR3 loop spans 14 amino acids. Germline V gives CDR1 SGHVS, CDR2 FNYEAQ. V lost 3 bases and J lost 5; bases outside the gene matches: 4. Complete variable domain (other parts from reference TRBV7-6 and TRBJ2-1): GAGVSQSPRYKVTKRGQDVALRCDPISGHVSLYWYRQALGQGPEFLTYFNYEAQQDKSGLPNDRFSAERPEGSISTLTIQRTEQRDSAMYRCASSLVTGNNEQFFGPGTRLTVL.

This chain uses TRBV5-1 with TRBJ1-2; D uncertain. V gave up 4 bases and J gave up 3 bases, with 7 bases separating them. Germline V lookup: CDR1 SGHRS, CDR2 YFSETQ. This CDR3 has 12 residues. This chain's CDR3 is CASSTTHYGYTF. The CDR3 DNA follows: TGCGCCAGCAGCACAACCCACTATGGCTACACCTTC.

The genes are TRBV12-5 and TRBJ2-7, with D perhaps TRBD1 (7 bases). V was pared by 6 bases and J by 3 bases, with 15 bases between. Germline CDR1 and CDR2: LGHNT and FRNRAP. The CDR3 loop spans 14 amino acids. In nucleotides, the CDR3 is TGTGCTAGTGGAATCGGAGGGGGCCTCTACGAGCAGTACTTC. As protein: CASGIGGGLYEQYF.

On this clone: The junction departs from the called germline gene at one end, perhaps through a read error. This sample includes further DNA sequences coding for the same CDR3. This chain joins TRBV7-3 and TRBJ1-1; D not certain. Germline CDR1 SGHTA, CDR2 FQGTGA. The CDR3 length is 13 residues. The CDR3 region has the DNA TGTGCCAGCAGCCTAACAGCGAACACTGAAGCTTTCTTT. The encoded protein is CASSLTANTEAFF.

The V and J genes are TRBV4-1 and TRBJ1-2; 8 nucleotides align to TRBD1. This CDR3 is built from 14 residues. V lost 2 bases to trimming and J lost 4 bases; unmatched junction nucleotides: 3. Germline V gene sequence: CDR1 MGHRA, CDR2 YSYEKL. For the CDR3, the DNA is TGCGCCAGCAGCCAACCAGGGACAGGCTATGGCTACACCTTC. Translation: CASSQPGTGYGYTF.

The chain combines TRBV27 with TRBJ1-2, with 11 bases fitting TRBD1. After removal of 6 bases from V and 8 bases from J, the junction contained 8 bases not matched to a gene. Germline V gives CDR1 MNHEY, CDR2 SMNVEV (reference sequence). The CDR3 consists of 14 residues. CDR3: CASSPGQGVFGYTF. CDR3 bases: TGTGCCAGCAGCCCGGGACAGGGGGTTTTCGGCTACACCTTC.

This clone was detected once. The chain recombines TRBV27 with TRBJ2-7; 14 bases map to TRBD2. CDR3 length: 16 residues. The V gene end was trimmed by 7 bases and the J gene end by 3 bases; junction bases not matched to a gene: 8. The V gene's germline CDR1 is MNHEY and CDR2 SMNVEV (reference sequence). In nucleotides, the CDR3 is TGTGCCAGCAAGGGACTAGCGGGAGTTGGAGGCTACGAGCAGTACTTC. It translates to CASKGLAGVGGYEQYF.

This chain uses TRBV7-9 with TRBJ1-2; the D gene is possibly TRBD1 (5 bases). CDR1 and CDR2 from the germline V gene are SEHNR and FQNEAQ (reference sequence). The ends were cut back, 4 bases at V and 5 bases at J, with 20 bases in the middle. The CDR3 length is 16 residues. CDR3 DNA sequence: TGTGCCAGCAGCTCCCCCCGGGGCAGGGAGGATTATGGCTACACCTTC. This translates into CASSSPRGREDYGYTF.

The chain uses TRBV10-3 and TRBJ1-2; D unresolved. V lost 3 bases and J 7 bases, leaving 9 bases between the germline ends. The germline CDR1 and CDR2 sequences are ENHRY and SYGVKD. The CDR3 consists of 12 residues. This CDR3 reads CAISDPLSGYTF. CDR3 in DNA: TGTGCCATCAGTGATCCCCTCTCTGGCTACACCTTC.

This rearrangement joins TRBV5-1 to TRBJ2-3; 7 positions match TRBD2. Trimming took 3 bases from V and 0 from J; bases not matched to a gene: 10. The CDR3 extends over 17 amino acids. In germline, CDR1 is SGHRS, CDR2 YFSETQ. As DNA, the CDR3 is TGCGCCAGCAGCTGGATAGCGGGTCTAACTAGCACAGATACGCAGTATTTT. This translates into CASSWIAGLTSTDTQYF.

This clone showed up just once. This chain connects TRBV9 to TRBJ1-2, with D maybe TRBD1 (5 bases). This CDR3 is 14 amino acids long. Germline V gene sequence: CDR1 SGDLS, CDR2 YYNGEE. Between the trimmed V and J ends, which lost 4 bases and 4 bases, there was a span of 14 bases. The CDR3 coding sequence is TGTGCCAGCAGCCTCGGGGGGAGCCTCTATGGCTACACCTTC. The encoded protein is CASSLGGSLYGYTF. Full variable domain (rest looked up from reference TRBV9 and TRBJ1-2): DSGVTQTPKHLITATGQRVTLRCSPRSGDLSVYWYQQSLDQGLQFLIQYYNGEERAKGNILERFSAQQFPDLHSELNLSSLELGDSALYFCASSLGGSLYGYTFGSGTRLTVV.

The chain recombines TRBV5-4 with TRBJ2-7, with 8 bases aligning to TRBD1. This CDR3 spans 14 amino acids. Germline values: CDR1 SGHNT, CDR2 YYREEE (reference sequence). V was pared by 2 bases and J by 3 bases, with 4 bases of the junction left unmatched. CDR3 sequence reads: CASSFPDRVYEQYF. The CDR3 DNA reads TGTGCCAGCAGCTTCCCGGACAGGGTCTACGAGCAGTACTTC.

The CDR3 DNA reads TGTGCCAGCAGCCCACCCTCGGTAGGGACAGGGGGTTCGAATGAGCAGTTCTTC. It specifies CASSPPSVGTGGSNEQFF. The chain joins TRBV7-9 to TRBJ2-1, with 11 positions matching TRBD1. CDR1 is SEHNR and CDR2 is FQNEAQ in the germline V gene (reference sequence). This CDR3 has 18 amino acids. Trimming at V came to 5 bases and at J to 7 bases, leaving 16 bases not matched to a gene.